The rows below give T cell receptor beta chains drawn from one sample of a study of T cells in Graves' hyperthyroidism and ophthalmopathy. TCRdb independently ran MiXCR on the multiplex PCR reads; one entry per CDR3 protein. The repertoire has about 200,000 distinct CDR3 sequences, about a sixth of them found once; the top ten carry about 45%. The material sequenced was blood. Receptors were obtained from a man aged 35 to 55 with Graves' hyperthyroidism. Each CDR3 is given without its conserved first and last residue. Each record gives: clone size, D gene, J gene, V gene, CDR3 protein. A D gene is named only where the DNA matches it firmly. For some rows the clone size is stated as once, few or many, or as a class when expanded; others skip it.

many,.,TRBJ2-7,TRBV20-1,SAAQGYSYEQY
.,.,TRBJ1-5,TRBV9,ASSLQDSKGAAH
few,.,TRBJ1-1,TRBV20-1,SARDLGSLNTEAF
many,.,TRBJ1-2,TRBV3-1,ASRQAGIDGYT
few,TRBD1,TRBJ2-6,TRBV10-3,ATRTGENSGANVLT
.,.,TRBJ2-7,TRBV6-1,ASSVSPPYEQY
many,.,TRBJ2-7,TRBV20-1,SAPGRYREQY
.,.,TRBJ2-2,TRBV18,ASSPTTGRTGELF
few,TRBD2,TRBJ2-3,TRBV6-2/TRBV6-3,ASSYWRTSETDTQY
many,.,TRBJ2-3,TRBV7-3,ASSARVGTDTQY
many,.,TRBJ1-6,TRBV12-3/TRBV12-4,ASSFRVTQRSPLH
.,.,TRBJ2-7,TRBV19,ASSSGTSTPPKQY
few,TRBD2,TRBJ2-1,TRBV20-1,SAGTTSGGNYNEQF
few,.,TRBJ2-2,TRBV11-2,ASSIRFDSPANTGELF
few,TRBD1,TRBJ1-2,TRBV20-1,SAATGPYGYT
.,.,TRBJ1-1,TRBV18,ASSRTGKGAEAF
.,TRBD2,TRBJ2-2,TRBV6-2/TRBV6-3,ASTQALAEPTNTGELF
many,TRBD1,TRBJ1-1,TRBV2,ASSGLATGINTEAF
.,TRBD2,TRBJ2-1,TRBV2,ASSPGLAGAQSEQF
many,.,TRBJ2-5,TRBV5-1,ASSLSGQETQY
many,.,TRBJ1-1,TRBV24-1,ATSDGTRAF
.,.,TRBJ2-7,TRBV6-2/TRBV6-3,ASRTRLAYEQY
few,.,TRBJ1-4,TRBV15,ATSRDTGEKLF
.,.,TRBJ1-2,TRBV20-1,SARDTGGYT
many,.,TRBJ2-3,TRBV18,ASSPPSGVGDTQY
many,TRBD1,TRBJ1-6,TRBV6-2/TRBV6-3,ASSYSGQGFSPLH
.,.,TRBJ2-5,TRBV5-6,ASSLVLEYQETQY
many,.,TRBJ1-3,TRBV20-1,SASGPYSGNTIY
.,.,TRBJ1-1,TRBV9,ASSVTDGGGNTEAF
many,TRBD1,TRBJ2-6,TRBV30,AWDRGSGANVLT
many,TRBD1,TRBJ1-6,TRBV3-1,ASSQGQGAYNSPLH
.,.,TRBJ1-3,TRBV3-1,ASTLTGFSGNTIY
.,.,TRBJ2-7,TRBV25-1,ASSEYIGVRYEQY
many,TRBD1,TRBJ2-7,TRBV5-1,ASSLGQDLYEQY
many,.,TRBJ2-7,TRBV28,ASSWTWGYEQY
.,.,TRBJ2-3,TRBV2,ASTKGGSTDTQY
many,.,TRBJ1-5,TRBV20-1,SARDRMGGQPQH